This T cell receptor beta chain was obtained from a study of blood T cells in healthy people across ages. This clonotype showed up many times. What it binds is unknown. Whole-study findings and limits: Unknown donor CMV status possibly confounded expanded clonotype changes.

PCR was performed a second time for roughly 7 to 11 cycles using a sample-barcoded 5' primer and a J-beta primer mix. A template-switch adaptor with 12 random nucleotides tagged each cDNA molecule. A single record per CDR3 protein comes from TCRdb applying MiXCR to the 5' RACE reads. Of roughly 1,800,000 distinct CDR3 sequences listed, 49% are singletons. The TCR originated in a woman aged 40 to 50 in good health. Input material: blood.

CDR3: CSALLTGNEQFF. DNA of the CDR3: TGCAGCGCCCTACTGACAGGGAATGAGCAGTTCTTC. The chain carries TRBV29-1 and TRBJ2-1, with 7 bases fitting TRBD1. The germline gives CDR1 SQVTM, CDR2 ANQGSEA. Trimming at V came to 7 bases and at J to 7 bases, leaving 7 bases not matched to a gene. The length of the CDR3 is 12 residues.